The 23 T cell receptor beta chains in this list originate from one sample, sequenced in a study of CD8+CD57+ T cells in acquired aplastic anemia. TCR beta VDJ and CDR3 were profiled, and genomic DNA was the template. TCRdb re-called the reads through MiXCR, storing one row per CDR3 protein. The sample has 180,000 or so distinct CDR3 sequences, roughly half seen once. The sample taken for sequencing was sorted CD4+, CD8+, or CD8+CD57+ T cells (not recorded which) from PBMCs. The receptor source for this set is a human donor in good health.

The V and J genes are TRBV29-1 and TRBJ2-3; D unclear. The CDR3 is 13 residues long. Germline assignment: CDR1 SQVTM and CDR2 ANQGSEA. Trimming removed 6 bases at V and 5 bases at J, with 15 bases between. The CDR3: CSVGTLLGDTQYF. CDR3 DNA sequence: TGCAGCGTAGGTACCCTCCTCGGAGATACGCAGTATTTT.

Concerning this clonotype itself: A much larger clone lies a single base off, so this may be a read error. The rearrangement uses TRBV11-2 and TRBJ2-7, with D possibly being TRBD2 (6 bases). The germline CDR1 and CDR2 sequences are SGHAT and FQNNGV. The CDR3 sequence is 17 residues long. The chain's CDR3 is CASRRTPGGTSSYDQYF. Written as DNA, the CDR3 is TGTGCCAGCAGACGGACCCCTGGGGGGACCAGCTCCTACGACCAGTACTTC.

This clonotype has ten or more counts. The CDR3 DNA is TGTGCCAGCACCCGGGGGGGGGTGAACAATGAGCAGTTCTTC. As protein: CASTRGGVNNEQFF. This chain uses TRBV7-2 with TRBJ2-1; 8 nucleotides line up with TRBD2. Unmatched junction bases numbered 7, after V lost 7 bases and J lost 5 bases. Per the germline V gene, CDR1 is SGHTA and CDR2 is FQGNSA. The CDR3 sequence is 14 residues long.

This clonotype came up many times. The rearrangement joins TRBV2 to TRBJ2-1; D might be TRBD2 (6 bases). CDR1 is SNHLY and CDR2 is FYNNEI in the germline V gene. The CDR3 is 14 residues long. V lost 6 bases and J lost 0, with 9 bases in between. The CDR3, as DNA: TGTGCCAGCAGGGCGGGAAGCTCCTACAATGAGCAGTTCTTC. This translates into CASRAGSSYNEQFF.

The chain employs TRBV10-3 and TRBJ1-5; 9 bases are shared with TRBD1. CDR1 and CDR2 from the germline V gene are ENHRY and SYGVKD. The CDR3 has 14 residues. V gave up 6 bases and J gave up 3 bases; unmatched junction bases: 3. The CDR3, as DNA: TGTGCCATCAGCGGACAGGGGTACAATCAGCCCCAGCATTTT. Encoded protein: CAISGQGYNQPQHF.

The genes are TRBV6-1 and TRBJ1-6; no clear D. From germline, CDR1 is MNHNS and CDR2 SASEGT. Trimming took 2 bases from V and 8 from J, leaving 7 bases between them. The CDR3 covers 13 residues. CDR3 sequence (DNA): TGTGCCAGCAGTGAATATGAGTATTCACCCCTCCACTTT. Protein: CASSEYEYSPLHF.

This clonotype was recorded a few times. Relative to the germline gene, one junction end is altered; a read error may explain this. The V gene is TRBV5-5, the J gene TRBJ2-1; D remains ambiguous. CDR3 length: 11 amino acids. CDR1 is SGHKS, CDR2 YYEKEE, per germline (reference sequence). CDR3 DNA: TGTGCCAGCACCTTGAACAATGAGCAGTTCTTC. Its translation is CASTLNNEQFF.

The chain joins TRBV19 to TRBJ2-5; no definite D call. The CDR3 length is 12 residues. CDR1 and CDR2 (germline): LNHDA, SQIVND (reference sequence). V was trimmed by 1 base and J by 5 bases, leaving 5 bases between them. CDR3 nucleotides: TGTGCCAGTAGTATAGGCGGCGAGACCCAGTACTTC. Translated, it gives CASSIGGETQYF.

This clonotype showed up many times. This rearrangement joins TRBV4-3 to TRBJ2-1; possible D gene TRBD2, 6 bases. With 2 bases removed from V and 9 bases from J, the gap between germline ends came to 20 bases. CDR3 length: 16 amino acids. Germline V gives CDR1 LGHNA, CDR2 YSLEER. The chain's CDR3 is CASSQTWSPGTGEQFF. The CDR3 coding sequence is TGCGCCAGCAGCCAAACATGGTCCCCCGGGACTGGTGAGCAGTTCTTC.

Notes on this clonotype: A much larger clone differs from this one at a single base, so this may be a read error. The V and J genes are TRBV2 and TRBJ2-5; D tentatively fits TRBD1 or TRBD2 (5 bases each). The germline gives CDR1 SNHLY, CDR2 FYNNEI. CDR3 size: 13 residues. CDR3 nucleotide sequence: TGTGCCAGCGGGGCCGGGGTAGTGGAGACCCGGTACTTC. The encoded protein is CASGAGVVETRYF.

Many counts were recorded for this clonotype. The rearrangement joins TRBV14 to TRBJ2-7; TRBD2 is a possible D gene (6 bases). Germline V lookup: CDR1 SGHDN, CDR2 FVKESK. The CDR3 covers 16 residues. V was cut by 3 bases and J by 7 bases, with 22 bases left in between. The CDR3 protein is CASSQGFGGGAREQYF. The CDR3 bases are TGTGCCAGCAGCCAGGGTTTCGGGGGAGGCGCGCGAGAGCAGTACTTC.

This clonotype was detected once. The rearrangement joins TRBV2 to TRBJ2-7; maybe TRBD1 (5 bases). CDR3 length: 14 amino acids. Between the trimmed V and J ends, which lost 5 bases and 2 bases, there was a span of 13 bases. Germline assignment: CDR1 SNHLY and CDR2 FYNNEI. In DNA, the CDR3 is TGTGCCAGCAGTCCTCAGACAGAGACCTACGAGCAGTACTTC. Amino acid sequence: CASSPQTETYEQYF. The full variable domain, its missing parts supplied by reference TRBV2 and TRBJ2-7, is EPEVTQTPSHQVTQMGQEVILRCVPISNHLYFYWYRQILGQKVEFLVSFYNNEISEKSEIFDDQFSVERPDGSNFTLKIRSTKLEDSAMYFCASSPQTETYEQYFGPGTRLTVT.

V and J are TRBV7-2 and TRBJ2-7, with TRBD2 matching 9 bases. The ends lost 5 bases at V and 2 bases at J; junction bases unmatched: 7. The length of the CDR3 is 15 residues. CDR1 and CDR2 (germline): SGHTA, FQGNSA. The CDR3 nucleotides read TGTGCCAGCAGCCTCGGACTAGCGTGTACCTACGAGCAGTACTTC. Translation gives CASSLGLACTYEQYF.

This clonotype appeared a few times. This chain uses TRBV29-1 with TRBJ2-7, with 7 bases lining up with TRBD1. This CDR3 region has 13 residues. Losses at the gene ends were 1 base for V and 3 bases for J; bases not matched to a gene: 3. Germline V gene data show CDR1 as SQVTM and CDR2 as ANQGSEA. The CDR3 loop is CSVEGDRRYEQYF. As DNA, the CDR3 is TGCAGCGTTGAAGGGGACAGACGCTACGAGCAGTACTTC.

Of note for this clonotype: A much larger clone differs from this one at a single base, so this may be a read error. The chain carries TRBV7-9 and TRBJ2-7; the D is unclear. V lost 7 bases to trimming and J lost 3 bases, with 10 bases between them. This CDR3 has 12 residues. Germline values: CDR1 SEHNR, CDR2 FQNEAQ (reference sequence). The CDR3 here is CASNRLNYEQYF. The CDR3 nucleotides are TGTGCCAGCAATCGACTCAACTACGAGCAGTACTTC.

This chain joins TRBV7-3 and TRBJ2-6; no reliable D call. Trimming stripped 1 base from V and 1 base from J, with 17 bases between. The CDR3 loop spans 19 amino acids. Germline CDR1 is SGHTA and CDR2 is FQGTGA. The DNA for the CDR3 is TGTGCCAGCAGCTTAAGGCCCACTGAGTTTAGGTCTGGGGCCAACGTCCTGACTTTC. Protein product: CASSLRPTEFRSGANVLTF.

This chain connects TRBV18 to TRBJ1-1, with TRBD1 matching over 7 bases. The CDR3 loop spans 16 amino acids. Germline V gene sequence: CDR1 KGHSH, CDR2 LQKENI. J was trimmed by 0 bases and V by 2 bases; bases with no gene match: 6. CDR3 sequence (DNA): TGTGCCAGCTCACCAGGGACAGCAAACTTGAACACTGAAGCTTTCTTT. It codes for CASSPGTANLNTEAFF.

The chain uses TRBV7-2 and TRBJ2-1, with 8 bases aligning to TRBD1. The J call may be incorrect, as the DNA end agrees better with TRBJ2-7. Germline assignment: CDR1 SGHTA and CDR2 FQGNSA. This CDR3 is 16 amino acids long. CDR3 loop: CASSLAPGQVIGEQYF. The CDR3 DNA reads TGTGCCAGCAGCTTAGCCCCGGGACAGGTAATCGGCGAGCAGTACTTC.

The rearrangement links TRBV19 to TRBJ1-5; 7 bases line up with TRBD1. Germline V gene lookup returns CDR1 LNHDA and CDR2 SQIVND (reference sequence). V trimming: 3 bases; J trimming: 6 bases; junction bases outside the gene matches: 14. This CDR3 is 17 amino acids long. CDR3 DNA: TGTGCCAGTAGTATCTGGACAGGAACTCCCGCGGGTCAGCCCCAGCATTTT. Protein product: CASSIWTGTPAGQPQHF.

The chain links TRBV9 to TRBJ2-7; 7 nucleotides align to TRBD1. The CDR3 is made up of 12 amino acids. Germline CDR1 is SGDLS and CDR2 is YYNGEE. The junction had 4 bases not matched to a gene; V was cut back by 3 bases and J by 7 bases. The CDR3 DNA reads TGTGCCAGCAGCGCCACAGGGGTTGAGCAGTACTTC. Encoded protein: CASSATGVEQYF.

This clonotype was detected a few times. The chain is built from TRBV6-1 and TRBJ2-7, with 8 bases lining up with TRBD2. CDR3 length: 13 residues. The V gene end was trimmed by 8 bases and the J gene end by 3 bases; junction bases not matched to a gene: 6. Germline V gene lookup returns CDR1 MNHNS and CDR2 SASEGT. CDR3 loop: CASQNGRGYEQYF. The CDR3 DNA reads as TGTGCCAGCCAAAACGGGAGGGGCTACGAGCAGTACTTC.

CDR3 DNA: TGTGCCAGCAACGGACGGCGGAGACAAGAGACCCAGTACTTC. This sequence encodes CASNGRRRQETQYF. This chain uses TRBV2 with TRBJ2-5; D gene unclear. Trimming took 7 bases from V and 2 from J, leaving 14 bases between them. This CDR3 is 14 amino acids long. Germline V gene lookup returns CDR1 SNHLY and CDR2 FYNNEI. The variable domain in full, completed from reference TRBV2 and TRBJ2-5, reads EPEVTQTPSHQVTQMGQEVILRCVPISNHLYFYWYRQILGQKVEFLVSFYNNEISEKSEIFDDQFSVERPDGSNFTLKIRSTKLEDSAMYFCASNGRRRQETQYFGPGTRLLVL.

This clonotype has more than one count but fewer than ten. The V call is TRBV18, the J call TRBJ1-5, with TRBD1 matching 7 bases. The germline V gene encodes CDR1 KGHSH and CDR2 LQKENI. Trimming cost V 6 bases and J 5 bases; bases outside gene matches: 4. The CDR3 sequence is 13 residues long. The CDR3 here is CASSLGQDQPQHF. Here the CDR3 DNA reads TGTGCCAGCTCCCTCGGACAGGATCAGCCCCAGCATTTT.